This entry describes one T cell receptor (beta chain). Methods used by the authors: Estimation of nucleated cell counts was performed using reference gene primer amplification. TCRdb's copy holds only in-frame clones and misses some; the assay was immunoSEQ multiplex PCR. D and trimming come from the DNA, and the V and J calls and clone size come from that table. In the table there are about 210,000 clones, about nine tenths of which are singletons. This sample stems from a study of blood T cell repertoires in COVID-19. Germline lookup yields CDR1 LNHDA and CDR2 SQIVND (reference sequence). The CDR3 sequence is 13 residues long. The ends lost 6 bases at V and 6 bases at J; junction bases unmatched: 3.

The chain couples TRBV19 to TRBJ1-4; TRBD1 matches at 8 bases. The sequenced sample was PBMCs or T cells enriched from blood (not recorded which). The TCR was taken from a man aged 25-45 years who had recovered from COVID-19. CDR3 loop: CASSEQGDEKLFF. The CDR3 coding sequence is TGTGCCAGTAGCGAACAGGGGGATGAAAAACTGTTTTTT.